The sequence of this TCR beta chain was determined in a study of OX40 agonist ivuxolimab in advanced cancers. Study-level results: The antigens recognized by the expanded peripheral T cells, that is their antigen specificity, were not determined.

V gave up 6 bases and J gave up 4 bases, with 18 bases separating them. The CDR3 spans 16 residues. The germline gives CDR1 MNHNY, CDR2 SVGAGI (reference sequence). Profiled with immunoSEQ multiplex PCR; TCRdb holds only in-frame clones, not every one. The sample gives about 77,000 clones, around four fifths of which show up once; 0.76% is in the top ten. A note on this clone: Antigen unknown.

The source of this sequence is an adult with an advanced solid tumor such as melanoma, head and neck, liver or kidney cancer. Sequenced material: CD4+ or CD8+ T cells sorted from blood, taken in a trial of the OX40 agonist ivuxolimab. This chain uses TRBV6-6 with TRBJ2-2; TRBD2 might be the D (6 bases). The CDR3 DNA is TGTGCCAGCAGCGGTCAGGGCGGGATCGGCACCGGGGAGCTGTTTTTT. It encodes CASSGQGGIGTGELFF.